This T cell receptor (beta chain) was sequenced in a study of OX40 agonist ivuxolimab in advanced cancers. Overall study context: Ivuxolimab, an antibody acting as an agonist of OX40 (CD134), was used to treat patients. Partial responses were recorded for three patients, including one with hepatocellular carcinoma and two with cutaneous melanoma. Patients enrolled in dose escalation were diagnosed with hepatocellular carcinoma, melanoma, renal cell or head and neck cancer. Study outcomes and limitations: Patients with a partial response at 0.1-3.0 mg/kg had among the lowest clonal expansion.

Profiled with immunoSEQ multiplex PCR; TCRdb holds only in-frame clones, not every one. The sample gives tens of thousands of clones, 87% of which show up once; just over 0.6% is in the top ten. Note on this clone: The antigen is unknown.

The clonotype was recovered from an adult with an advanced solid tumor such as melanoma, head and neck, liver or kidney cancer. Sequences were derived from CD4+ or CD8+ T cells sorted from blood, sampled in a trial of the OX40 agonist ivuxolimab.

In DNA, the CDR3 is TGTGCCAGCAGCTTAGGGCGGGTAGCGGGAAGATTCTACAATGAGCAGTTCTTC. Protein sequence: CASSLGRVAGRFYNEQFF. J is TRBJ2-1 and V is TRBV7-9; 8 positions agree with TRBD2. The CDR3 runs 18 residues. Germline trimming cut 1 base from V and 3 bases from J; bases unmatched to any gene: 11. CDR1 is SEHNR, CDR2 FQNEAQ, per germline (reference sequence).